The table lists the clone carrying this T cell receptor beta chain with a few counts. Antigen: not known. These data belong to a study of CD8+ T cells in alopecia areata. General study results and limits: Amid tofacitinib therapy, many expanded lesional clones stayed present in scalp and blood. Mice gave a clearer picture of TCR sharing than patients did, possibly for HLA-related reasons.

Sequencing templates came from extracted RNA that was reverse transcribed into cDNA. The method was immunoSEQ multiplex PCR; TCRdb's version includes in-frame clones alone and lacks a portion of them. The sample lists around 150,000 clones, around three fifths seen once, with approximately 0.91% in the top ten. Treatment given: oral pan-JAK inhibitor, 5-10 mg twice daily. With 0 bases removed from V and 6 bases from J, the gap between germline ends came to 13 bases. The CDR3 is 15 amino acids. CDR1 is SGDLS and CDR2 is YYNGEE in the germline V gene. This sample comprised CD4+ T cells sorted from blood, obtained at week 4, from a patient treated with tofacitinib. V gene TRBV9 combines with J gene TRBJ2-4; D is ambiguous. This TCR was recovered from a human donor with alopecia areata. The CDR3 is CASSVDPIHGNIQYF. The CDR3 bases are TGTGCCAGCAGCGTAGACCCGATACACGGAAACATTCAGTACTTC.